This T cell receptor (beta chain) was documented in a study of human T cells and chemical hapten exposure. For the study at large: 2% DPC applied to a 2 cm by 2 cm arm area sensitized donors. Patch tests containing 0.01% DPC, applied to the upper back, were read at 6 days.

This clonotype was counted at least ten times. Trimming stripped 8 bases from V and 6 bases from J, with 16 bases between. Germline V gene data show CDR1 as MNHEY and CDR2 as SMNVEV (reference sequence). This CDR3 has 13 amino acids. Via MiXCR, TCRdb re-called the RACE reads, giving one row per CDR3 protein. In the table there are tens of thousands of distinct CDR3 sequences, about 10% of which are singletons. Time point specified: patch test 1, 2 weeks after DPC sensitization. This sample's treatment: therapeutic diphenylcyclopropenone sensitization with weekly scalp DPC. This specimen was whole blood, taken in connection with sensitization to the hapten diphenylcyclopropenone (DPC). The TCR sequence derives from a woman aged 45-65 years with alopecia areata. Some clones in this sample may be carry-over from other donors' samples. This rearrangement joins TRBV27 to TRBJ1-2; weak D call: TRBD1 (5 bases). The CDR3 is CASSVRRGDGYTF. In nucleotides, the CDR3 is TGTGCCAGCTCGGTCCGTCGGGGCGATGGCTACACCTTC.